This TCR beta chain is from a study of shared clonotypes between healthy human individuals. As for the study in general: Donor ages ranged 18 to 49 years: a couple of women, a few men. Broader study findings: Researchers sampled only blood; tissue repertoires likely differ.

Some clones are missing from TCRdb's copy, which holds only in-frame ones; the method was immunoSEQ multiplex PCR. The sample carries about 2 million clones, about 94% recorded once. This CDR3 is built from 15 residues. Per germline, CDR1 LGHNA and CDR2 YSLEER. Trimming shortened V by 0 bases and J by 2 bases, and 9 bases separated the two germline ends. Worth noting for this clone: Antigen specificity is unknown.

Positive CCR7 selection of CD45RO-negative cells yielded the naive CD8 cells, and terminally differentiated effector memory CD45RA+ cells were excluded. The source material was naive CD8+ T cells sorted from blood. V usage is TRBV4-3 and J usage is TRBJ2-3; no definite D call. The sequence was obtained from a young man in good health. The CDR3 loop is CASSQEHLNTDTQYF. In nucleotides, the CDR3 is TGCGCCAGCAGCCAAGAACACCTAAACACAGATACGCAGTATTTT.